The 13 T cell receptor beta chains reported below all come from one sample, sequenced in a study of spatial heterogeneity in lung cancer. Each CDR3 protein gets one entry after TCRdb re-called the 5' RACE reads with MiXCR. The sample contains more than 7,500 distinct CDR3 sequences, approximately 5% of which appear only once. Time point reported: sample taken at primary tumor resection. Material for sequencing was whole RNA from tumor, nontumor lung or frozen PBMC, left unsorted. Sequences were derived from PBMCs, sampled at surgery. These receptors all come from a male donor with early-stage non-small cell lung cancer.

This clonotype appeared many times. This beta chain turned up in a library designed for alpha chains; as an off-target read, its abundance says little. V gene TRBV7-2 combines with J gene TRBJ2-5; D remains unclear. The CDR3 spans 13 residues. V was clipped by 5 bases and J by 0 bases, with 7 bases between them. CDR1 is SGHTA, CDR2 FQGNSA, per germline. CDR3 sequence reads: CASSRFHQETQYF. For the CDR3, the DNA is TGTGCCAGCAGCCGTTTCCACCAAGAGACCCAGTACTTC.

In its sample, this clonotype was seen many times. Within a library made for alpha chains, this beta chain is off target, and its count is uninformative. The rearrangement joins TRBV19 to TRBJ1-1, with 9 bases that match TRBD1. CDR3 length: 14 residues. Germline V lookup: CDR1 LNHDA, CDR2 SQIVND (reference sequence). Trimming took 4 bases from V and 3 from J; bases not matched to a gene: 3. The CDR3 protein is CASSNRDRDTEAFF. CDR3 bases: TGTGCCAGTAGTAACCGGGACAGGGACACTGAAGCTTTCTTT.

There are many counts of this clonotype. This beta chain slipped into a library made for alpha chains as a stray read, so its size is not meaningful. V usage is TRBV11-2 and J usage is TRBJ2-7, with D tentatively TRBD1 (6 bases). This CDR3 comprises 14 residues. Germline loops: CDR1 SGHAT, CDR2 FQNNGV. Trimming pared 1 base from V and 3 bases from J, leaving 10 bases between. CDR3 region: CASSLGTVGYEQYF. The CDR3 DNA reads TGTGCCAGCAGCTTAGGGACAGTCGGCTACGAGCAGTACTTC.

In this sample, this clonotype is medium-sized. In a library made to pick up alpha chains, this beta chain is a stray read with a size that means little. This rearrangement joins TRBV2 to TRBJ1-1; D gene uncertain. CDR3 length: 15 residues. Germline assignment: CDR1 SNHLY and CDR2 FYNNEI. The V gene lost 1 base and the J gene lost 1 base, with 10 bases spanning the gap. As DNA, the CDR3 is TGTGCCAGCAGTGAAGTACGTATAGGGAACACTGAAGCTTTCTTT. This sequence encodes CASSEVRIGNTEAFF.

This clonotype was counted at least ten times. This beta chain came through as a stray read in a library set up for alpha chains, and its size says little. This CDR3 reads CSAPGRLSNINEQFF. The CDR3 nucleotides read TGCAGTGCCCCCGGGCGGTTATCCAATATCAATGAGCAGTTCTTC. V is TRBV20-1 and J is TRBJ2-1; D not resolved. The CDR3 spans 15 residues. Germline V lookup: CDR1 DFQATT, CDR2 SNEGSKA (reference sequence). Trimming pared 6 bases from V and 6 bases from J, leaving 21 bases between.

This clonotype was seen only a few times. Because this beta chain is a stray read in a library intended to capture alpha chains, its abundance should not be given much weight. V is TRBV19 and J is TRBJ1-5; D possibly corresponds to TRBD1 (6 bases). The germline CDR1 and CDR2 sequences are LNHDA and SQIVND (reference sequence). This CDR3 region has 15 residues. V was pared by 4 bases and J by 2 bases, with 12 bases between. CDR3 coding DNA: TGTGCCAGTAGTACTCCGGGACACCGCAATCAGCCCCAGCATTTT. It specifies CASSTPGHRNQPQHF.

By share of the sample, this clonotype is medium-sized. This beta chain came through as a stray read in a library set up for alpha chains, and its size says little. The genes are TRBV12-3 or TRBV12-4 and TRBJ1-1, with D maybe TRBD1 (5 bases). Between the trimmed V and J ends, which lost 1 base and 1 base, there was a span of 10 bases. This CDR3 has 15 residues. The CDR3 nucleotides are TGTGCCAGCAGTTTAGATTGGCAGGGGAACACTGAAGCTTTCTTT. This sequence encodes CASSLDWQGNTEAFF.

Remarks on this clonotype: A much more abundant neighbour one base away suggests this may be a read error. The size of this beta chain means little, since it is a stray read in a library made for alpha chains. The rearrangement joins TRBV2 to TRBJ2-7; D call uncertain. The CDR3 sequence is 11 residues long. The V gene's germline CDR1 is SNHLY and CDR2 FYNNEI. Trimming left V 7 bases short and J 6 bases short, with 10 bases between. The CDR3 spells CASTTGFEQYV. Written as DNA, the CDR3 is TGTGCCAGCACTACTGGCTTCGAGCAGTACGTC.

This clonotype was seen repeatedly, ten times or more. A library prepared for alpha chains yielded this beta chain as an off-target read; its size is of little meaning. J is TRBJ2-3 and V is TRBV5-1; TRBD1 matches 11 bases. The CDR3 runs 15 residues. Losses at the gene ends were 4 bases for V and 4 bases for J; bases not matched to a gene: 5. In germline, CDR1 is SGHRS, CDR2 YFSETQ. The CDR3 DNA follows: TGCGCCAGCAGCCCCGGACAGGGGGCGTCAGATACGCAGTATTTT. This sequence encodes CASSPGQGASDTQYF.

This clonotype was seen repeatedly, ten times or more. This beta chain is an unintended read in a library built for alpha chains; its size means little. The chain carries TRBV28 and TRBJ1-1, with 9 bases aligning to TRBD1. The CDR3 totals 16 residues. Trimming took 6 bases from V and 1 from J; bases not matched to a gene: 9. The germline V gene encodes CDR1 MDHEN and CDR2 SYDVKM. The CDR3 loop is CASSLGGTGKNTEAFF. The CDR3 DNA is TGTGCCAGCAGCCTTGGGGGGACAGGGAAGAACACTGAAGCTTTCTTT.

The table lists this clonotype with many counts. For a library built for alpha chains, this beta chain is a stray read; little rests on its size. The gene calls are TRBV5-6 and TRBJ2-5, with D perhaps TRBD1 or TRBD2 (5 bases each). The V gene lost 7 bases and the J gene lost 5 bases, with 18 bases spanning the gap. This CDR3 region has 14 residues. CDR1 and CDR2 (germline): SGHDT, YYEEEE. The CDR3 DNA follows: TGTGCCAGCTCAAACCGGGACCTATCTGAGACCCAGTACTTC. Protein product: CASSNRDLSETQYF.

In its sample, this clonotype was seen many times. Because this beta chain is a stray read in a library intended to capture alpha chains, its abundance should not be given much weight. V gene TRBV7-2 combines with J gene TRBJ2-3; tentative D call: TRBD2 (6 bases). CDR1 is SGHTA, CDR2 FQGNSA, per germline. CDR3 size: 15 residues. With 3 bases removed from V and 0 bases from J, the gap between germline ends came to 10 bases. The CDR3 here is CASSLTGVSTDTQYF. For the CDR3, the DNA is TGTGCCAGCAGCTTGACGGGGGTGAGCACAGATACGCAGTATTTT.

This clonotype is deemed medium-sized. The library was designed around alpha chains, so this beta chain is a stray read whose abundance carries little weight. The genes are TRBV7-2 and TRBJ1-2; 7 bases fit TRBD1. The CDR3 is 14 amino acids. Germline loops: CDR1 SGHTA, CDR2 FQGNSA. The junction had 3 bases not matched to a gene; V was cut back by 3 bases and J by 2 bases. The CDR3, as DNA: TGTGCCAGCAGCTTTAAGGGACAGAACTATGGCTACACCTTC. Protein product: CASSFKGQNYGYTF.